The entry below describes one T cell receptor (beta chain). The specificity of this receptor is unknown. No much larger clonotype is one base removed from it; base qualities were not supplied. The record originates from a study of blood T cell repertoires in COVID-19 (dated by TCRdb to the early 2020s). A note on the overall study: Samples from collaborators originated in the United States, Italy and Spain and spanned both the acute and convalescent phases of COVID-19. The material from the prospective study consisted of cDNA or gDNA derived from T cells, B-cell-depleted T cells, or PBMCs. Deeply sampled blood TCRbeta repertoires from subjects exposed to, actively infected with, or recovered from COVID-19 were included in the dataset. The repertoires were made available in a free public database intended to serve as a resource for research on the immune response to SARS-CoV-2. Samples came from the ongoing ImmuneRACE study (first 160 participants) plus 1,254 subjects from 6 global collaborators. The sample metadata nearly always contained a de-identified subject ID, COVID-19 status, age in years and sex. Where HLA class I and class II types were available, the types were taken from metadata supplied by the sample provider, not from assay-based typing. What the research found in general, with its limitations: The amount of clinical and demographic metadata varied by source and participant and was provided uncurated.

Each collaborating institution followed its own protocols to collect whole blood in K2EDTA tubes. Collaborator samples were shipped for TCRbeta analysis as frozen whole blood, isolated PBMCs, or DNA extracted from either sample type. The germline V gene specifies SGHNT as CDR1 and YENEEA as CDR2. The CDR3, cysteine through phenylalanine, is 15 amino acids long. The entry retains the CDR3 DNA only, 45 bases that are in frame from base 1. The germline V and J ends show losses of 4 bases and 1 base respectively, and no gene match explains 4 bases of the junction. The immunoSEQ Assay, a bias-controlled multiplex PCR, was used to amplify TCRbeta CDR3 regions from genomic DNA. Per the original workflow: Nucleated cell counts per sample were estimated from amplification of reference gene primers within the assay. To quantify the absolute abundance of each unique TCRbeta CDR3 rearrangement, sequence reads were collapsed and filtered. Productive Simpson clonality was computed per sample as the square root of Simpson's diversity index over productive rearrangements. Here the immuneACCESS table is served through TCRdb, limited to in-frame sequences with V and J called. Missing clones are a known gap in these copies; in checked studies unresolved V genes cover under half, and the rest lacks a known reason. V and J calls and clone size are those listed in that table; D and trimming were worked out from the DNA. A total of just under 85,000 clones appear in this sample, around 82% of them only once. The top ten constitute over 15% of the sample.

The clonotype was recovered from an older woman with acute or convalescent COVID-19. The sample taken for sequencing was peripheral blood. The sequence is built from TRBV11-3 and TRBJ2-5, with 9 central nucleotides matching TRBD1. The CDR3 reads CASSYGTGIQETQYF. The nucleotides are TGTGCCAGCAGCTACGGGACAGGGATCCAAGAGACCCAGTACTTC.